Sequencing of this T cell receptor (beta chain) was carried out in a study of OX40 agonist ivuxolimab in advanced cancers. As regards this clone: The antigen remains undetermined.

Autoimmune disease history or systemic immunosuppression barred patients. Overall study results and limits: With doses of 0.1 to 3.0 mg/kg, CD4+ and CD8+ blood T cells had undergone clonal expansion by week 6.

Data came from immunoSEQ multiplex PCR; TCRdb stores just in-frame clones and leaves some out. The table has 71,000 or so clones, over 90% seen once; the top ten hold less than 7%. The sample here was CD4+ or CD8+ T cells sorted from blood, taken in a trial of the OX40 agonist ivuxolimab. The clonotype originates from an adult with an advanced solid tumor such as melanoma, head and neck, liver or kidney cancer.

The CDR3 is CASSFWAGGSYGYTF. The CDR3 DNA reads TGTGCCAGCAGCTTCTGGGCGGGGGGGAGCTATGGCTACACCTTC. V is TRBV5-6 and J is TRBJ1-2, with D maybe TRBD1 (5 bases). Germline assignment: CDR1 SGHDT and CDR2 YYEEEE. Trimming pared 2 bases from V and 4 bases from J, leaving 15 bases between. CDR3 length equals 15 residues.